This T cell receptor beta chain was found in a study of blood T cell repertoires in COVID-19. About the research overall: Material from acute and convalescent COVID-19 was sourced from the United States, Italy and Spain. The analysed material was cDNA or gDNA that came from T cells, B-cell-depleted T cells, or PBMCs.

The sample holds one count of this clone. Per germline, CDR1 LNHDA and CDR2 SQIVND (reference sequence). The V gene end was trimmed by 4 bases and the J gene end by 6 bases; junction bases not matched to a gene: 6. CDR3 length: 14 amino acids. One Seattle source followed patients from active infection through their disease course. Authors' data handling: Estimation of nucleated cell counts relied on the amplification of reference gene primers. Some clones are missing from TCRdb's copy, which holds only in-frame ones; the method was immunoSEQ multiplex PCR. The V and J calls and clone size are taken from that table; D and trimming were inferred from the DNA. This table has fewer than 40,000 clones, more than 65% appearing once.

The sample was peripheral blood. This rearrangement joins TRBV19 to TRBJ2-7; 10 bases map to TRBD1. This clonotype was sampled from a man aged 65 to 79 with COVID-19, enrolled during active disease. The CDR3 sequence is CASSTRDRGPEQYF. The CDR3, as DNA: TGTGCCAGTAGTACCCGGGACAGGGGTCCCGAGCAGTACTTC.